This T cell receptor beta chain was captured in a study of T-cell memory formation after mild COVID-19. General study results and limits: Clones that contracted from day 15 to 85 had balanced CD4/CD8; later expanders were CD4+ biased.

In its sample, this clonotype was seen a few times. Its antigen remains unidentified. Germline V gene sequence: CDR1 SGHRS, CDR2 YFSETQ. Trimming removed 4 bases from V and 3 bases from J; junction bases left unmatched: 11. The CDR3 has 16 amino acids. Constant-segment primers served in 5'RACE that generated TCR alpha and TCR beta cDNA libraries bearing sample barcodes and UMIs. TCRdb re-analysed the 5' RACE reads in MiXCR, keeping a single row per CDR3 protein. In the table there are a few hundred thousand distinct CDR3 sequences, more than 15% of which are singletons. Sequenced: PBMCs or a T cell subset sorted from them (not recorded which). The clonotype comes from a man between 18 and 35 years old who had mild COVID-19 (a few samples of this study predate the infection). Cell type and time point are not known. The rearrangement joins TRBV5-1 to TRBJ1-2, with 8 bases matching TRBD1. CDR3 amino acids: CASSTNRQGLDYGYTF. CDR3 DNA: TGCGCCAGCAGCACCAACCGACAGGGGCTCGACTATGGCTACACCTTC.